The 20 T cell receptor delta chains in this list originate from one sample, sequenced in a study of gammadelta T cells in human blood. TCRdb called clones from the RT-PCR reads again using CATT. This table holds roughly 510 delta-chain clones, approximately 48% found once. Sequencing input: non-Vgamma9Vdelta2 gamma-delta T cells from infant blood. The receptors shown here come from a human donor.

Concerning this clone: It may be a read error: a sequence one base away is much more abundant. The sample holds other DNA sequences that translate to the same CDR3. The chain employs TRDV2 and TRDJ3; TRDD3 aligns across 7 bases. This CDR3 is built from 18 residues. The V and J ends lost 2 bases and 4 bases, in that order; junction bases with no gene match: 10. Germline V gene data show CDR1 as GEAIGNYY and CDR2 as EKD. CDR3 DNA: TGTGCCTGTGACAGGGGGATTTCTAGCTCATGGGACACCCGACAGATGTTTTTC. Translated, it gives CACDRGISSSWDTRQMFF.

For this clone: A far larger clone differs by one base, so this is likely a read error. This sample also contains other DNA sequences that code for the same CDR3. J is TRDJ1 and V is TRDV3, with 11 bases identical to TRDD3. The V gene's germline CDR1 is TVYSNPD and CDR2 GDNSRS (reference sequence). The CDR3 extends over 17 amino acids. CDR3 protein: CASQEIPLGDSSDKLIF. The CDR3, as DNA: TGTGCCTCCCAAGAGATCCCACTGGGGGATAGTTCCGATAAACTCATATTT.

In this sample, this clone turned up a few times. A much larger clone lies a single base off, so this may be a read error. The chain carries TRDV1 and TRDJ1; a possible D gene is TRDD2 (5 bases). This CDR3 is 21 amino acids long. Germline V gene sequence: CDR1 TSWWSYY, CDR2 QGS. V was pared by 4 bases and J by 0 bases, with 30 bases between. CDR3 loop: CALGVVLRPFFPTLYTDKLIF. In DNA form, the CDR3 reads TGTGCTCTTGGGGTCGTTCTCCGCCCCTTCTTCCCTACCCTGTACACCGATAAACTCATCTTT.

This clone has just a few counts. This may be a read error, as it is one base from a much larger clone. The sample contains more than one DNA sequence encoding this CDR3. The V and J genes are TRDV1 and TRDJ1, with 11 bases aligning to TRDD3. The germline gives CDR1 TSWWSYY, CDR2 QGS. The CDR3 is made up of 26 amino acids. The CDR3 here is CALGERLVISYGLCWGILEDTDKLIF. The CDR3 DNA reads as TGTGCGCTTGGGGAACGATTGGTGATTTCCTACGGGTTGTGCTGGGGGATACTGGAGGACACCGATAAACTCATCTTT.

This clone qualifies as large. The chain couples TRDV2 to TRDJ1; 13 nucleotides align to TRDD3. The CDR3 consists of 19 residues. Germline V lookup: CDR1 GEAIGNYY, CDR2 EKD. Losses at the gene ends were 5 bases for V and 0 bases for J; bases not matched to a gene: 14. CDR3 sequence reads: CACALLVLGDTPYTDKLIF. As DNA, the CDR3 is TGTGCCTGTGCTCTACTCGTACTGGGGGATACGCCATACACCGATAAACTCATCTTT.

This clone has more than one count but fewer than ten. This same CDR3 is encoded by further DNA sequences in the sample. The chain combines TRDV3 with TRDJ1, with TRDD3 matching 9 bases. Germline assignment: CDR1 TVYSNPD and CDR2 GDNSRS (reference sequence). CDR3 length: 15 amino acids. With 5 bases clipped from V and 1 base from J, the junction kept 11 bases outside the gene matches. CDR3 sequence (DNA): TGTGCCCTGGGGTCCCTGGGGGATTTCACCGATAAACTCATCTTT. Protein sequence: CALGSLGDFTDKLIF.

This clone occurred a few times. A much larger clone lies a single base off, so this may be a read error. V is TRDV1 and J is TRDJ2; 9 bases are a match to TRDD3. CDR3 length: 19 residues. Looked up from germline, CDR1 is TSWWSYY and CDR2 is QGS. CDR3 amino acids: CARGGRPSLTGGLTAQLFF. The CDR3 DNA follows: TGTGCTCGTGGGGGGCGGCCTTCCCTGACTGGGGGATTGACAGCACAACTCTTCTTT.

Turning to this clone: A much larger clone sits a single nucleotide away, making a read error possible. This chain uses TRDV1 with TRDJ2, with 12 bases aligning to TRDD3. Trimming at V came to 3 bases and at J to 6 bases, leaving 38 bases not matched to a gene. This CDR3 is built from 27 residues. Germline V gene data show CDR1 as TSWWSYY and CDR2 as QGS. CDR3 DNA: TGTGCTCTTGGGGAGTTCCTACGCCCACGGGTTGGGGATACGGGAGGGAACTGGGGGATACCGGCAGCACAACTCTTCTTT. Its translation: CALGEFLRPRVGDTGGNWGIPAAQLFF.

Concerning this clone itself: This DNA's translation differs at residue 5 from TCRdb's protein, which comes from a much larger clone; a read error is likely, and the protein shown is translated from the DNA. The rearrangement joins TRDV1 to TRDJ1; D is perhaps TRDD3 (6 bases). The ends were cut back, 1 base at V and 0 bases at J, with 21 bases in the middle. The CDR3 is made up of 19 amino acids. Germline CDR1 and CDR2: TSWWSYY and QGS. The CDR3 protein is CALGEPPRLGGGYTDKLIF. The CDR3 DNA sequence: TGTGCTCTTGGGGAACCTCCCCGGTTGGGGGGAGGCTACACCGATAAACTCATCTTT.

Note on this clone: A far larger clone is one nucleotide away, so this likely arose from a read error. J is TRDJ3 and V is TRDV1; maybe TRDD2 (5 bases). The germline V gene encodes CDR1 TSWWSYY and CDR2 QGS. The CDR3 is made up of 22 amino acids. Trimming removed 1 base at V and 2 bases at J, with 24 bases between. The CDR3 here is CALGERPPVPYFRAWDTRQMFF. The CDR3 nucleotides are TGTGCTCTTGGGGAACGCCCCCCCGTCCCATACTTCCGTGCCTGGGACACCCGACAGATGTTTTTC.

The chain has TRDV1 and TRDJ1; possibly TRDD2 for D (6 bases). V was pared by 3 bases and J by 0 bases, with 17 bases between. This CDR3 comprises 17 residues. The germline V gene encodes CDR1 TSWWSYY and CDR2 QGS. The CDR3, as DNA: TGTGCTCTTGGGGACCCTTCCCCCCTTATTTACACCGATAAACTCATCTTT. It is translated as CALGDPSPLIYTDKLIF.

A word on this clone: A read error may explain this, as a much larger clone is one base away. The V and J genes are TRAV38-2/DV8 and TRDJ1, with 12 bases aligning to TRDD3. This CDR3 is 19 amino acids long. V was clipped by 0 bases and J by 2 bases; unmatched bases: 11. The germline CDR1 and CDR2 sequences are TSESDYY and QEAYKQQN. The CDR3 DNA reads as TGTGCTTATAGGAGCGAGAGTCTCTACTGGGGGATACAAACCGATAAACTCATCTTT. Protein sequence: CAYRSESLYWGIQTDKLIF.

Remarks on this clone: A much larger clonotype is one base distant, so this may be a read error. Other DNA sequences from this sample encode an identical CDR3 as well. The J gene is TRDJ1, the V gene TRDV1; 9 bases are shared with TRDD3. Per germline, CDR1 TSWWSYY and CDR2 QGS. This CDR3 has 25 residues. The trim removed 0 bases at V and 0 bases at J, leaving 29 bases unmatched. CDR3 DNA: TGTGCTCTTGGGGAACTAGGGGGACTTCCGACGTCTATGGTCTGGGGGATCGGGTACACCGATAAACTCATCTTT. Translating it yields CALGELGGLPTSMVWGIGYTDKLIF.

Concerning this clone itself: This likely traces to a read error, being one base from a far larger clone. The chain joins TRAV29/DV5 to TRDJ1; the match to TRDD3 covers 7 bases. V trimming: 6 bases; J trimming: 0 bases; junction bases outside the gene matches: 29. The germline V gene has CDR1 NSMFDY and CDR2 ISSIKDK. This CDR3 is 21 amino acids long. The chain's CDR3 is CAVGEPAQGGGPPKYTDKLIF. In DNA form, the CDR3 reads TGTGCAGTGGGAGAGCCTGCCCAGGGTGGGGGACCCCCGAAGTACACCGATAAACTCATCTTT.

By sample fraction, this clone is hyperexpanded. This rearrangement joins TRDV1 to TRDJ1, with 9 bases identical to TRDD3. The germline V gene encodes CDR1 TSWWSYY and CDR2 QGS. The CDR3 loop spans 18 amino acids. V shed 0 bases, J shed 0 bases, and the junction held 8 bases outside the gene matches. The DNA for the CDR3 is TGTGCTCTTGGGGAACTCGTTACTGGGGGACCCTACACCGATAAACTCATCTTT. Translating it yields CALGELVTGGPYTDKLIF.

Within the sample, this clone is large. Other nucleotide sequences in the sample specify the same CDR3. The chain recombines TRDV1 with TRDJ1; D possibly corresponds to TRDD3 (8 bases). The germline gives CDR1 TSWWSYY, CDR2 QGS. V dropped 0 bases and J dropped 0 bases, with 38 bases sitting between them. The CDR3 runs to 25 residues. DNA of the CDR3: TGTGCTCTTGGGGAACTCGAGTATCAGCTTCCTTCCTTTACTGGGGGCTGCCCGTACACCGATAAACTCATCTTT. This gives the protein CALGELEYQLPSFTGGCPYTDKLIF.

As concerns this clone: A much larger clone is a single base away; this may be a read error. The identical CDR3 is also encoded by other nucleotide sequences in the sample. V is TRDV1 and J is TRDJ1; tentative D call: TRDD3 (6 bases). V was cut by 1 base and J by 0 bases, with 30 bases left in between. Germline V gene lookup returns CDR1 TSWWSYY and CDR2 QGS. This CDR3 is built from 22 residues. In nucleotides, the CDR3 is TGTGCTCTTGGGGAACCAACGTTTCCTCTTAGGCCGGGGATCCCACACACCGATAAACTCATCTTT. This gives the protein CALGEPTFPLRPGIPHTDKLIF.

In this sample, this clone is hyperexpanded. The sample contains more than one DNA sequence encoding this CDR3. The V gene is TRDV3, the J gene TRDJ1; no firm D call. CDR1 is TVYSNPD and CDR2 is GDNSRS in the germline V gene (reference sequence). CDR3 length: 15 residues. Trimming cost V 3 bases and J 3 bases, with 20 bases left between them. In nucleotides, the CDR3 is TGTGCCTTGCGGCCTTTACCCACTGAGCCCGATAAACTCATCTTT. Translating it yields CALRPLPTEPDKLIF.

Turning to this clone: This may be a read error, as it is one base from a much larger clone. Other DNA sequences in this sample translate to the same CDR3. The chain couples TRDV1 to TRDJ1; tentatively, D is TRDD3 (8 bases). V lost 0 bases and J lost 0, with 38 bases in between. The CDR3 is 25 amino acids. Per germline, CDR1 TSWWSYY and CDR2 QGS. The CDR3 region has the DNA TGTGCTCTTGGGGAACTCGAGTATCAGCTGCCTTCCTTTACTGGGGGCTGCCCGTACACCGATAAACTCATCTTT. This sequence encodes CALGELEYQLPSFTGGCPYTDKLIF.

Regarding this clone: A read error may be the cause here, since a much bigger clone is one base away. The rearrangement links TRDV1 to TRDJ2; the match to TRDD3 covers 8 bases. The germline CDR1 and CDR2 sequences are TSWWSYY and QGS. Trimming took 2 bases from V and 0 from J; bases not matched to a gene: 23. This CDR3 spans 23 amino acids. CDR3 amino acids: CALGEAPQSYLFGGFTLTAQLFF. DNA for the CDR3: TGTGCTCTTGGGGAAGCTCCCCAATCCTACTTATTTGGGGGATTTACTTTGACAGCACAACTCTTCTTT.